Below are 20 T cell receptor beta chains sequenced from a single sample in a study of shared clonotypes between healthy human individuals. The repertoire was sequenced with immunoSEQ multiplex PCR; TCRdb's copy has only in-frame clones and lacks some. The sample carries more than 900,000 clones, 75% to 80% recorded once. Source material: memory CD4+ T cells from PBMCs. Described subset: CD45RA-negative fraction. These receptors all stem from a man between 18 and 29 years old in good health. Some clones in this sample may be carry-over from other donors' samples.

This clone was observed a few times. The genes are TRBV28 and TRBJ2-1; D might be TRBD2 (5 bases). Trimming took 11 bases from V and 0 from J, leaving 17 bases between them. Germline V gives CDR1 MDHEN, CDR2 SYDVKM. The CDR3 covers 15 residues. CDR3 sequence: CARPTGTGSYNEQFF. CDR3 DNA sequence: TGTGCCCGCCCTACGGGAACCGGCTCCTACAATGAGCAGTTCTTC.

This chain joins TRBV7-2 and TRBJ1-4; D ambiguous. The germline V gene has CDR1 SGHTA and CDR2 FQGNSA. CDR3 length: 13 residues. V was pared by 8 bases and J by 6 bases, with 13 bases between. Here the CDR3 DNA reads TGTGCCAGCTCAAGACCCGGATATGAAAAACTGTTTTTT. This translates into CASSRPGYEKLFF.

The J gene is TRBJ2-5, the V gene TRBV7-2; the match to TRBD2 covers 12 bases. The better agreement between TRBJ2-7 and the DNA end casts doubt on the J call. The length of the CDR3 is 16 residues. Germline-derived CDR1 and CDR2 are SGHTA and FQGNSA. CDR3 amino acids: CASSLSSTSGSYEQYF. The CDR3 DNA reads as TGTGCCAGCAGCTTAAGCTCGACTAGCGGGAGCTACGAGCAGTACTTC.

The CDR3 region is CASSLEAGWTNYGYTF. The DNA of the CDR3 is TGTGCCAGCAGCTTAGAGGCAGGGTGGACTAACTATGGCTACACCTTC. This sequence joins TRBV7-8 and TRBJ1-2, with a weak D call TRBD1 (5 bases). Germline CDR1 SGHVS, CDR2 FQNEAQ. The CDR3 length is 16 residues. The V end was cut by 1 base, the J end by 0 bases, with 12 bases between.

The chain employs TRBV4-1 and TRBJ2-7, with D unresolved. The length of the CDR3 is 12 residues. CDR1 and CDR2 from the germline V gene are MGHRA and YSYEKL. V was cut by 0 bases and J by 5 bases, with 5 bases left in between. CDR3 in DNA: TGCGCCAGCAGCCAAGATGGCGACGAGCAGTACTTC. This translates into CASSQDGDEQYF.

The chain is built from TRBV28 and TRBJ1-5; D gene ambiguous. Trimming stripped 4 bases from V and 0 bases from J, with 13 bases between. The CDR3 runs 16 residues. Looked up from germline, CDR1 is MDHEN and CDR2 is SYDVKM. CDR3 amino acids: CASSSTNFYSNQPQHF. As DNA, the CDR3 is TGTGCCAGCAGTTCCACCAATTTCTATAGCAATCAGCCCCAGCATTTT. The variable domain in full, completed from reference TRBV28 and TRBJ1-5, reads DVKVTQSSRYLVKRTGEKVFLECVQDMDHENMFWYRQDPGLGLRLIYFSYDVKMKEKGDIPEGYSVSREKKERFSLILESASTNQTSMYLCASSSTNFYSNQPQHFGDGTRLSIL.

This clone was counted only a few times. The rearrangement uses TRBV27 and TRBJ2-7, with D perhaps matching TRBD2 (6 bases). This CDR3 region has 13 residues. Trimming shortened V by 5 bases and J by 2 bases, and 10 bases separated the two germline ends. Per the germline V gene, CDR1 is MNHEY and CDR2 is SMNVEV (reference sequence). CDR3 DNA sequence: TGTGCCAGCAGTCTGCGGGACGCCTACGAGCAGTACTTC. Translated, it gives CASSLRDAYEQYF.

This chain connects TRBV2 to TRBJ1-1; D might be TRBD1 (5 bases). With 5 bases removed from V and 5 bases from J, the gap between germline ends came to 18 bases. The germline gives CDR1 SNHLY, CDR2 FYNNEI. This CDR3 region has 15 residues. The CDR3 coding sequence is TGTGCCAGCAGTCCACCGGGACTGAGTAGAACTGAAGCTTTCTTT. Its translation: CASSPPGLSRTEAFF.

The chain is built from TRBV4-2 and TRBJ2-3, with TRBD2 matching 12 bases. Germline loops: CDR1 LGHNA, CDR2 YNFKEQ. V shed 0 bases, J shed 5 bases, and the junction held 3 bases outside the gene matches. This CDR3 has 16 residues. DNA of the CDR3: TGTGCCAGCAGCCAAGATCGGACTAGCGGGATAGATACGCAGTATTTT. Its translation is CASSQDRTSGIDTQYF.

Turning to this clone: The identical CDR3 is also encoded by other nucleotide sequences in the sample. As DNA, the CDR3 is TGTGCCAGCAGTGGGACTAGGAGCTCCTACGAGCAGTACTTC. This codes for CASSGTRSSYEQYF. This sequence joins TRBV2 and TRBJ2-7; 7 bases agree with TRBD2. The germline V gene has CDR1 SNHLY and CDR2 FYNNEI. This CDR3 region has 14 residues. Trimming at V came to 4 bases and at J to 0 bases, leaving 3 bases not matched to a gene.

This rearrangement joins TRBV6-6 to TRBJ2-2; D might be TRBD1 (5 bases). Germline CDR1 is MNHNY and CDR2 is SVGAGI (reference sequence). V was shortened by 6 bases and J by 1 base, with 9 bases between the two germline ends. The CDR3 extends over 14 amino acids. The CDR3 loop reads CASRLDRNTGELFF. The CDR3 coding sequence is TGTGCCAGCAGACTTGACAGGAACACCGGGGAGCTGTTTTTT.

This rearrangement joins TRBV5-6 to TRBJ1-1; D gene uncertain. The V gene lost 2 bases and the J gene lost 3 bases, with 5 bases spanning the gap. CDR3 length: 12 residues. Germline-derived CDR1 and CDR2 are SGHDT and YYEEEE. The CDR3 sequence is CASSFPDTEAFF. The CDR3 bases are TGTGCCAGCAGCTTCCCGGACACTGAAGCTTTCTTT.

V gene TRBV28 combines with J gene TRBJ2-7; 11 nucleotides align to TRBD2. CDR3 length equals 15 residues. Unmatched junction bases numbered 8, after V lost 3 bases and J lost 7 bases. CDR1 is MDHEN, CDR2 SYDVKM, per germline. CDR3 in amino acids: CASSFTSGSPGEQYF. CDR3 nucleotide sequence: TGTGCCAGCAGTTTTACTAGCGGGAGTCCGGGGGAGCAGTACTTC.

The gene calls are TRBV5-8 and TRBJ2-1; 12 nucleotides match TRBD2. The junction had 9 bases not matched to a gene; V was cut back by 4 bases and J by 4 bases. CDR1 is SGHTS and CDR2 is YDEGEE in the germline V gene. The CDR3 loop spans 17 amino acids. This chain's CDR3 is CASSRDLTSGGYNEQFF. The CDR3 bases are TGTGCCAGCAGCCGAGACCTGACTAGCGGGGGATACAATGAGCAGTTCTTC.

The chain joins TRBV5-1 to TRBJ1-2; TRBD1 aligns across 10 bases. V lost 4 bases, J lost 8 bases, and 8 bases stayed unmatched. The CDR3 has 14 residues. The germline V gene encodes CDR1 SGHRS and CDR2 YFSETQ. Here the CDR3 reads CASSPGQGVDGYTF. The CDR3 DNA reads TGCGCCAGCAGCCCCGGACAGGGGGTCGACGGCTACACCTTC.

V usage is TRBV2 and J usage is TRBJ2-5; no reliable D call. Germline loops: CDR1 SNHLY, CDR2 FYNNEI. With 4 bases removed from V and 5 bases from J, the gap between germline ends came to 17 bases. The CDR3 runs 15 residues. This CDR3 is CASSGIGFGNETQYF. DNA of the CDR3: TGTGCCAGCAGTGGGATCGGATTTGGGAATGAGACCCAGTACTTC. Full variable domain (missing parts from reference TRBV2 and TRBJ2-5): EPEVTQTPSHQVTQMGQEVILRCVPISNHLYFYWYRQILGQKVEFLVSFYNNEISEKSEIFDDQFSVERPDGSNFTLKIRSTKLEDSAMYFCASSGIGFGNETQYFGPGTRLLVL.

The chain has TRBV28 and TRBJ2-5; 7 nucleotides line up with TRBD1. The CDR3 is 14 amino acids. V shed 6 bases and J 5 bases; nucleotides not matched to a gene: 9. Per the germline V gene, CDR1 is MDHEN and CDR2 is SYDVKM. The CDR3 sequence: CASSGDSRRETQYF. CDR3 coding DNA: TGTGCCAGCAGCGGGGACAGCCGTCGGGAGACCCAGTACTTC.

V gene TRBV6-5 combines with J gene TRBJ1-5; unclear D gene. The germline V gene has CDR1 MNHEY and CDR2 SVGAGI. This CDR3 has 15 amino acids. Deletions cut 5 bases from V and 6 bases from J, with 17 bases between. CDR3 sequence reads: CASSPHGEVGQPQHF. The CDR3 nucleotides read TGTGCCAGCAGTCCTCACGGGGAGGTGGGTCAGCCCCAGCATTTT.

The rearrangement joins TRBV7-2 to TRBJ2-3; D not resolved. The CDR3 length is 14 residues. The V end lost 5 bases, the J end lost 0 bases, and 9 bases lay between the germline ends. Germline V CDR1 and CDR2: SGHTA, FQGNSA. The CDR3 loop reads CASSPDASTDTQYF. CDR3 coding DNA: TGTGCCAGCAGCCCTGACGCTAGCACAGATACGCAGTATTTT.

The DNA for the CDR3 is TGTGCCAGCAGCCCACACCATCCGACTAGCGGGAGGGTCGACGAGCAGTTCTTC. This translates into CASSPHHPTSGRVDEQFF. This sequence joins TRBV7-9 and TRBJ2-1, with 14 bases lining up with TRBD2. The trim removed 5 bases at V and 10 bases at J, leaving 16 bases unmatched. Germline V gene lookup returns CDR1 SEHNR and CDR2 FQNEAQ (reference sequence). The CDR3 runs 18 residues.